This TCR beta chain was identified in a study of cytomegalovirus exposure and HLA in healthy donors. Study results and caveats: A link between a missense DCLRE1C variant and TCR beta V- and J-gene trimming emerged from a later analysis. In vitro checks showed that a few CMV-associated chains really do target CMV antigens. Upon later analysis, HLA-associated TCR beta chains proved more clonally expanded than other, equally common chains.

Primers for the PCR totalled 60 Vbeta and 13 Jbeta. This table comes from immunoSEQ multiplex PCR, and its TCRdb copy is limited to in-frame clones, with some not included. The sample comprises 100,000 to 150,000 clones, approximately 78% of which are singletons, and roughly 8.2% rests with the top ten. This clone was seen only once. Its matching antigen is unknown. CDR1 is SNHLY, CDR2 FYNNEI, per germline. The CDR3 sequence is 16 residues long. Unmatched junction bases numbered 11, after V lost 2 bases and J lost 8 bases. The sequence derives from a woman in her forties or fifties in good health and CMV-seropositive. The material sequenced was PBMCs. The chain carries TRBV2 and TRBJ2-1; 8 bases are shared with TRBD1. The CDR3, as DNA: TGTGCCAGCAGTGAAATGTCCCGATCAGGGGGCGATGAGCAGTTCTTC. This codes for CASSEMSRSGGDEQFF.